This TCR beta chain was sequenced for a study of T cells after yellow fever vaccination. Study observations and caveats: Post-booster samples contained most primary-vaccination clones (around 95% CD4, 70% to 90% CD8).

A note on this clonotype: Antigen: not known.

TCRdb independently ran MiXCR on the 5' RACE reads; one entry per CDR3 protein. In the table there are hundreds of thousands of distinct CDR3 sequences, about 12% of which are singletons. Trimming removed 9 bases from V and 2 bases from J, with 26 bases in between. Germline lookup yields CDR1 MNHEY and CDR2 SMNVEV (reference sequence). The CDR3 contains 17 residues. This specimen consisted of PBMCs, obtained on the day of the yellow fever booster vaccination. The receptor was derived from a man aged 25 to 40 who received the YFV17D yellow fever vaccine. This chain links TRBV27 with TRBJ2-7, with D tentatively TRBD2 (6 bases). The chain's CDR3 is CARITLPGTPGAYEQYF. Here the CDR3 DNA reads TGTGCCAGGATCACCCTGCCTGGGACGCCGGGGGCCTACGAGCAGTACTTC.